This entry lists 32 T cell receptor beta chains sequenced from one sample in a study of tumor and adjacent non-tumor tissue in lung cancer. The library came from three nested PCR rounds adapted from ARM-PCR protocols. TCRdb re-analysed the multiplex PCR reads in MiXCR, keeping a single row per CDR3 protein. The sample has roughly 75,000 distinct CDR3 sequences, around two thirds seen once. RNA was extracted from bulk tissue without any cell sorting. More than 3 cm separated this lung sample from the edge of the tumor. The sequencing sample was made of distant non-tumor lung tissue. The receptors stem from a woman aged 45-59 years with non-small cell lung cancer.

In regard to this clonotype: The CDR3 does not end in the conserved phenylalanine or tryptophan, so this is likely a read error. V and J are TRBV12-3 or TRBV12-4 and TRBJ2-2, with D uncertain. Trimming left V 2 bases short and J 4 bases short, with 5 bases between. The CDR3 contains 13 residues. The CDR3 DNA follows: TGTGCCAGCAGTTTAATGTGCACCGGGGAGCTGTTTCTT. Protein product: CASSLMCTGELFL.

A note on this clonotype: One end of the junction does not line up with germline, which may come from a read error. The chain links TRBV20-1 to TRBJ1-4, with D unresolved. The CDR3 consists of 13 residues. The V gene's germline CDR1 is DFQATT and CDR2 SNEGSKA (reference sequence). The CDR3: CGANEDINEKLFF. CDR3 DNA sequence: TGCGGTGCTAATGAGGATATTAATGAAAAACTGTTTTTT.

CDR3 sequence reads: CASSSLAQYNEHFF. The DNA for the CDR3 is TGTGCCAGCAGCTCCCTAGCCCAATACAATGAACACTTCTTC. The chain recombines TRBV11-2 with TRBJ2-1; perhaps TRBD2 as D (5 bases). V shed 4 bases and J shed 16 bases, with 23 bases lying between them. The CDR3 covers 14 residues. Germline CDR1 and CDR2: SGHAT and FQNNGV.

As regards this clonotype: This CDR3 fails to terminate in the conserved phenylalanine or tryptophan, so it likely reflects a read error. The chain recombines TRBV5-4 with TRBJ2-2, with 7 positions matching TRBD2. The CDR3 contains 16 residues. Looked up from germline, CDR1 is SGHNT and CDR2 is YYREEE (reference sequence). The CDR3 protein is CASSPSGGGNTRELFL. The CDR3 DNA reads as TGTGCCAGCAGCCCATCGGGCGGGGGAAACACCAGGGAGCTGTTTTTG.

Note on this clonotype: This may be a read error: a much more frequent sequence differs by one nucleotide. The genes are TRBV12-3 or TRBV12-4 and TRBJ1-2; 7 bases are shared with TRBD1. There are 14 residues in the CDR3. The DNA for the CDR3 is TGTGTCAGCAGTTGGACAGGTTATAACTATGGCTACACCTTC. This codes for CVSSWTGYNYGYTF.

With respect to this clonotype: At one of its ends the junction is not consistent with the germline gene, which may arise from a read error. V usage is TRBV4-1 and J usage is TRBJ2-7; D is undetermined. CDR3 length: 15 amino acids. CDR1 is MGHRA, CDR2 YSYEKL, per germline. The CDR3 reads CANSQDFDSPTSQYF. CDR3 coding DNA: TGCGCCAACAGCCAAGATTTTGACTCTCCTACGAGCCAGTACTTC.

This clonotype was seen more than once but under ten times. This may be a read error, as it is one base from a much larger clone. The chain joins TRBV29-1 to TRBJ2-5, with D possibly being TRBD1 (6 bases). CDR1 is SQVTM and CDR2 is ANQGSEA in the germline V gene. V was pared by 4 bases and J by 10 bases, with 28 bases between. The CDR3 sequence is 16 residues long. Written as DNA, the CDR3 is TGCAGCGTTGGGTTGAGAAACCGACAGGACCCTCGGGACCAGTACTTC. Translated, it gives CSVGLRNRQDPRDQYF.

This clonotype was recorded at least ten times. The rearrangement joins TRBV28 to TRBJ2-1; no reliable D call. Germline assignment: CDR1 MDHEN and CDR2 SYDVKM. Between the trimmed V and J ends, which lost 2 bases and 10 bases, there was a span of 15 bases. This CDR3 spans 14 amino acids. This chain's CDR3 is CASSLVGGSSEQFF. The CDR3 region has the DNA TGTGCCAGCAGTTTAGTCGGTGGCAGCTCGGAGCAGTTCTTC.

This clonotype was seen only a few times. The DNA of the CDR3 is TGTGCCAGCAGTGATCCGGGACAAATCACAGATACGCAGTATTTT. Protein product: CASSDPGQITDTQYF. This chain joins TRBV25-1 and TRBJ2-3; perhaps TRBD1 as D (6 bases). Germline CDR1 is MGHDK and CDR2 is SYGVNS. V lost 3 bases, J lost 2 bases, and 12 bases lay in between. This CDR3 has 15 amino acids. The whole variable domain, filled in from reference TRBV25-1 and TRBJ2-3, reads EADIYQTPRYLVIGTGKKITLECSQTMGHDKMYWYQQDPGMELHLIHYSYGVNSTEKGDLSSESTVSRIRTEHFPLTLESARPSHTSQYLCASSDPGQITDTQYFGPGTRLTVL.

The count of this clonotype is one. A much larger clone differs by one base, so this may be a read error. The rearrangement links TRBV6-5 to TRBJ2-6; D is perhaps TRBD1 (6 bases). The CDR3 has 15 amino acids. V shed 7 bases and J shed 0 bases, with 10 bases lying between them. Germline V gives CDR1 MNHEY, CDR2 SVGAGI. CDR3 region: CASNGQSSGANVLTF. The CDR3 nucleotides read TGTGCCAGCAATGGACAGAGCTCTGGGGCCAACGTCCTGACTTTC.

This clonotype is termed medium-sized. V is TRBV28 and J is TRBJ1-2, with TRBD1 matching over 7 bases. V shed 3 bases, J shed 5 bases, and the junction held 9 bases outside the gene matches. Per germline, CDR1 MDHEN and CDR2 SYDVKM. The length of the CDR3 is 15 residues. The CDR3 nucleotides are TGTGCCAGCAGTTTGACCCAGGGGGGAGGATATGGCTACACCTTC. Its translation is CASSLTQGGGYGYTF.

In its sample, this clonotype was seen many times. The chain has TRBV20-1 and TRBJ2-7; 11 positions agree with TRBD1. The CDR3 sequence is 16 residues long. Trimming cost V 5 bases and J 3 bases; bases outside gene matches: 12. In germline, CDR1 is DFQATT, CDR2 SNEGSKA (reference sequence). CDR3 DNA sequence: TGCAGTGCTCAAGACCGACCGGGACAGGGGGGCTACGAGCAGTACTTC. Its translation is CSAQDRPGQGGYEQYF.

As concerns this clonotype: At one boundary the junction diverges from the germline segment, which might be a read error. The chain combines TRBV29-1 with TRBJ1-1; D is unresolved. The germline V gene has CDR1 SQVTM and CDR2 ANQGSEA. The CDR3 length is 11 residues. CDR3: CSVDLEWLAFF. Here the CDR3 DNA reads TGCAGCGTTGATTTGGAGTGGCTTGCTTTCTTC.

Note on this clonotype: A much larger clone lies one base from this, so it may be a read error. The rearrangement links TRBV28 to TRBJ1-5; D gene uncertain. CDR1 MDHEN and CDR2 SYDVKM come from the germline V gene. The CDR3 has 16 amino acids. DNA for the CDR3: TGTGCCAGCAGCCCCCTCAGCAGGCTTAGCAATCAGTCCCAGCATTTT. Encoded protein: CASSPLSRLSNQSQHF.

Comment on this clonotype: Germline is not matched at one junction end, which may reflect a read error. The V gene is TRBV20-1, the J gene TRBJ2-2; 7 nucleotides agree with TRBD2. CDR1 and CDR2 (germline): DFQATT, SNEGSKA (reference sequence). CDR3 length: 14 residues. The CDR3 DNA sequence: TGCAGTGCTAGAACAACGGGAATCAGCGGGGAGTTGTTTTTT. Translated: CSARTTGISGELFF.

To note about this clonotype: An end of the junction does not agree with germline; a read error may underlie this. As DNA, the CDR3 is TGCGCCAACACTTTCCAGTCTTTCACAGATACGCAGTATTTT. Protein sequence: CANTFQSFTDTQYF. The chain has TRBV6-6 and TRBJ2-3; no firm D call. Germline-derived CDR1 and CDR2 are MNHNY and SVGAGI (reference sequence). This CDR3 contains 14 residues.

Remarks on this clonotype: Mismatch with germline at one junction end may stem from a read error. The CDR3 bases are TGTGCCAGCAGTTACATACTGACCAACGAGCGGTACTTC. This translates into CASSYILTNERYF. The J gene is TRBJ2-7, the V gene TRBV6-6; no reliable D call. From germline, CDR1 is MNHNY and CDR2 SVGAGI (reference sequence). The CDR3 extends over 13 amino acids.

A word on this clonotype: One end of the junction fails to match germline, which may point to a read error. The chain couples TRBV4-3 to TRBJ2-1; 9 nucleotides line up with TRBD2. Germline CDR1 and CDR2: LGHNA and YSLEER. This CDR3 spans 15 amino acids. The CDR3 spells CGSSIRASGTYEQFF. CDR3 nucleotides: TGTGGCAGCAGCATCAGGGCTAGCGGGACCTATGAGCAGTTCTTC.

For this clonotype: An end of the junction does not agree with germline; a read error may underlie this. The genes are TRBV4-1 and TRBJ2-5, with a tentative D call TRBD2 (7 bases). The CDR3 covers 17 residues. CDR1 is MGHRA, CDR2 YSYEKL, per germline. Here the CDR3 reads CASSQDGRGGERETQCF. CDR3 DNA sequence: TGCGCCAGCAGCCAAGATGGCAGGGGAGGGGAAAGAGAGACCCAGTGTTTC.

With regard to this clonotype: A much more abundant neighbour one base away suggests this may be a read error. The J gene is TRBJ2-7, the V gene TRBV6-5; tentatively, D is TRBD1 or TRBD2 (5 bases each). This CDR3 region has 15 residues. Germline CDR1 MNHEY, CDR2 SVGAGI. The CDR3 is CASCYSFEGPYEQYF. CDR3 coding DNA: TGTGCCAGCTGTTACTCGTTTGAGGGACCCTACGAGCAGTACTTC.

The chain combines TRBV29-1 with TRBJ2-1; 10 nucleotides align to TRBD2. Trimming cost V 6 bases and J 3 bases; bases outside gene matches: 11. This CDR3 comprises 16 residues. Germline V gene lookup returns CDR1 SQVTM and CDR2 ANQGSEA. In nucleotides, the CDR3 is TGCAGCGTCCCGATTAGCGGGAGGACCTACTACAATGAGCAGTTCTTC. Protein sequence: CSVPISGRTYYNEQFF.

Details on this clonotype: One end of the junction varies from germline; a read error may be responsible. The J gene is TRBJ2-1, the V gene TRBV6-2 or TRBV6-3, with 7 bases aligning to TRBD2. This CDR3 contains 17 residues. Germline V CDR1 and CDR2: MNHEY, SVGEGT. The CDR3 DNA is TGCGCCAGCAGTTCCTTGGCTAGCGGTACAAACTGCAATGAGCAGTTCTTC. It yields the protein CASSSLASGTNCNEQFF.

With regard to this clonotype: Being one base from a much bigger clone, this may be a read error. The chain couples TRBV4-1 to TRBJ1-5, with a weak D call TRBD1 (5 bases). The germline gives CDR1 MGHRA, CDR2 YSYEKL. The CDR3 runs 19 residues. CDR3 amino acids: CDSSQEKQGHHFSNQPQHF. CDR3 DNA: TGCGACAGCAGCCAAGAGAAGCAAGGACACCACTTTAGCAATCAGCCCCAGCATTTT.

Relative to its sample, this clonotype is medium-sized. The chain carries TRBV6-6 and TRBJ1-5, with 10 bases matching TRBD1. Looked up from germline, CDR1 is MNHNY and CDR2 is SVGAGI (reference sequence). The CDR3 extends over 17 amino acids. The ends lost 5 bases at V and 0 bases at J; junction bases unmatched: 7. The CDR3 spells CASSGQGVPYSNQPQHF. The CDR3 region has the DNA TGTGCCAGCAGTGGACAGGGGGTGCCCTATAGCAATCAGCCCCAGCATTTT.

A note on this clonotype: This may come from a read error, since a much larger clone is one base off. No conserved phenylalanine or tryptophan is present at the end of the CDR3, so a read error is the likely explanation. The chain has TRBV20-1 and TRBJ2-1, with TRBD2 matching 10 bases. Germline CDR1 reads DFQATT; CDR2 reads SNEGSKA (reference sequence). The CDR3 runs to 15 residues. The junction had 14 bases not matched to a gene; V was cut back by 6 bases and J by 9 bases. In DNA form, the CDR3 reads TGCAGTGCCAAGAATTCGCTAGCGGGAGCGGGTGAGCAGTTCCTC. As protein: CSAKNSLAGAGEQFL.

The J gene is TRBJ2-1, the V gene TRBV11-2, with D uncertain. The CDR3 is made up of 15 amino acids. CDR1 is SGHAT and CDR2 is FQNNGV in the germline V gene. Deletions cut 1 base from V and 2 bases from J, with 9 bases between. The CDR3 reads CASSLAPRTYNEQFF. CDR3 sequence (DNA): TGTGCCAGCAGCTTAGCCCCGAGGACCTACAATGAGCAGTTCTTC.

The rearrangement uses TRBV6-2 or TRBV6-3 and TRBJ2-1, with 14 bases matching TRBD2. Germline V CDR1 and CDR2: MNHEY, SVGEGT. The CDR3 totals 13 residues. J gave up 13 bases and V 9 bases, and 8 bases lay outside the gene matches. The CDR3 region has the DNA TGTGCCAGGAGGACCGGGACTAGCGGGAGACAGTTCTTC. As protein: CARRTGTSGRQFF.

As concerns this clonotype: A much larger clone differs from this one at a single base, so this may be a read error. This chain joins TRBV28 and TRBJ2-7; 9 positions agree with TRBD1. The germline CDR1 and CDR2 sequences are MDHEN and SYDVKM. The CDR3 has 15 amino acids. CDR3 bases: TGTGCCAGCAGCACCGCGGACAGGGGTCGTTGGGAGCTGTACTTC. Its translation: CASSTADRGRWELYF.

By share of the sample, this clonotype is medium-sized. The chain is built from TRBV20-1 and TRBJ1-3; maybe TRBD1 (5 bases). Trimming removed 6 bases from V and 4 bases from J, with 13 bases in between. Germline CDR1 and CDR2: DFQATT and SNEGSKA (reference sequence). The CDR3 covers 13 residues. This chain's CDR3 is CSALSGGGNTIYF. CDR3 in DNA: TGCAGTGCCCTATCTGGGGGGGGAAACACCATATATTTT.

This chain connects TRBV29-1 to TRBJ1-1, with a weak D call TRBD1 (5 bases). The CDR3 totals 12 residues. Trimming left V 4 bases short and J 12 bases short, with 18 bases between. Germline V CDR1 and CDR2: SQVTM, ANQGSEA. The CDR3 loop reads CSVVRGGAKTFF. CDR3 nucleotides: TGCAGCGTTGTAAGGGGAGGGGCTAAAACTTTCTTT.

This chain links TRBV20-1 with TRBJ2-5; TRBD1 or TRBD2 may be the D gene (6 bases each). V lost 7 bases and J lost 2, with 14 bases in between. Germline V CDR1 and CDR2: DFQATT, SNEGSKA (reference sequence). The CDR3 runs 13 residues. In nucleotides, the CDR3 is TGCAGTGTACTCCGGGGGCCTCAAGAGACCCAGTACTTC. It yields the protein CSVLRGPQETQYF.

J is TRBJ2-5 and V is TRBV10-2; D possibly uses TRBD1 or TRBD2 (5 bases each). This CDR3 is built from 13 residues. Germline V gene lookup returns CDR1 WSHSY and CDR2 SAAADI. Trimming cost V 4 bases and J 5 bases, with 11 bases left between them. For the CDR3, the DNA is TGCGCCAGCAGTGGACAGAGGGTTGAGACCCAGTACTTC. It translates to CASSGQRVETQYF.